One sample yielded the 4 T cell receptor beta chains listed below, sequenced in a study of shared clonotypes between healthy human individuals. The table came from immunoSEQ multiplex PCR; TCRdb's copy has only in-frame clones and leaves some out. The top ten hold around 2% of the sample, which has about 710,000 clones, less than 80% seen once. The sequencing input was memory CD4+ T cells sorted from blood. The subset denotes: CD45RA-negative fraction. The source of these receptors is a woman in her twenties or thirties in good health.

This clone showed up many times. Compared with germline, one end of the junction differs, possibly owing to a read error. The CDR3 nucleotides are TGTGCCAGCAGCGCACCGGGACTAGCGGGTCGCACAGATATGCAGTATTTT. Translation gives CASSAPGLAGRTDMQYF. The rearrangement joins TRBV28 to TRBJ2-3, with 12 bases fitting TRBD2. CDR1 and CDR2 (germline): MDHEN, SYDVKM. The CDR3 covers 17 residues.

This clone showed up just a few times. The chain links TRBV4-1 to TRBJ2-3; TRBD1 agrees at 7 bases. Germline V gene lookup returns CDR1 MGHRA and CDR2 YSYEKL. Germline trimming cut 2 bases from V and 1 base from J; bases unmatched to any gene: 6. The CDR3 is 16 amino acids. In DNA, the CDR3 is TGCGCCAGCAGCCAAACCGGGACAGAGGGCACAGATACGCAGTATTTT. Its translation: CASSQTGTEGTDTQYF.

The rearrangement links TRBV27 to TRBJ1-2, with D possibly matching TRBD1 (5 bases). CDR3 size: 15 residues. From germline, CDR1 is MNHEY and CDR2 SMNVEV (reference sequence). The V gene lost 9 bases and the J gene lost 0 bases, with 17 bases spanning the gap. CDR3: CASRGKGRTNYGYTF. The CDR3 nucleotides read TGTGCCAGTAGGGGCAAAGGTCGGACTAACTATGGCTACACCTTC.

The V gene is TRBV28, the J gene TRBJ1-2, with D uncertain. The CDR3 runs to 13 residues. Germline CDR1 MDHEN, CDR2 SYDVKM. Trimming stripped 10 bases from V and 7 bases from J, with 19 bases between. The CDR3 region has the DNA TGTGCCACCGCTTTGCCCGGGGTCTTTGGCTACACCTTC. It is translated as CATALPGVFGYTF.